The 20 T cell receptor beta chains in this list originate from one sample, sequenced in a study of cytomegalovirus exposure and HLA in healthy donors. PCR involved 60 Vbeta and 13 Jbeta primers. Libraries were prepared by immunoSEQ multiplex PCR; TCRdb keeps only in-frame clonotypes and omits some of them. The repertoire holds some 150,000 clones, with over 80% as singletons. The sequenced material came from PBMCs. Source of these receptors: a woman aged 25 to 39 in good health and CMV-seronegative.

This chain joins TRBV30 and TRBJ1-3; no definite D call. The germline gives CDR1 GTSNPN, CDR2 SVGIG (reference sequence). There are 14 residues in the CDR3. Trimming shortened V by 0 bases and J by 0 bases, and 6 bases separated the two germline ends. The CDR3 loop reads CAWSVGASGNTIYF. CDR3 coding DNA: TGTGCCTGGAGTGTCGGAGCCTCTGGAAACACCATATATTTT.

The rearrangement links TRBV5-6 to TRBJ1-2; 9 nucleotides match TRBD1. Germline V lookup: CDR1 SGHDT, CDR2 YYEEEE. This CDR3 is 13 amino acids long. The V and J ends lost 4 bases and 7 bases, in that order; junction bases with no gene match: 5. The CDR3 here is CASSADRGTGYTF. CDR3 DNA sequence: TGTGCCAGCAGCGCGGACAGGGGAACTGGCTACACCTTC.

This clone has a handful of counts. Here the CDR3 reads CASSQEVRGTYNEQFF. In DNA, the CDR3 is TGCGCCAGCAGCCAAGAAGTCCGGGGAACCTACAATGAGCAGTTCTTC. The chain employs TRBV4-1 and TRBJ2-1; a possible D gene is TRBD2 (5 bases). V lost 0 bases to trimming and J lost 2 bases, with 11 bases between them. The CDR3 loop spans 16 amino acids. From germline, CDR1 is MGHRA and CDR2 YSYEKL.

The J gene is TRBJ1-6, the V gene TRBV5-1; 7 nucleotides align to TRBD1. Germline V gene sequence: CDR1 SGHRS, CDR2 YFSETQ. This CDR3 is 15 amino acids long. Losses at the gene ends were 1 base for V and 5 bases for J; bases not matched to a gene: 3. The CDR3 reads CASSLRQGDNSPLHF. For the CDR3, the DNA is TGCGCCAGCAGCTTGAGACAGGGAGATAATTCACCCCTCCACTTT.

This clone has just one count. The V and J genes are TRBV2 and TRBJ1-5; 10 positions agree with TRBD1. The CDR3 is 13 residues long. The germline V gene has CDR1 SNHLY and CDR2 FYNNEI. With V trimmed by 7 bases and J by 11 bases, 8 bases remained unmatched. The CDR3 sequence is CASTWDRGSAQHF. The DNA of the CDR3 is TGTGCCAGCACCTGGGACAGGGGCTCAGCCCAGCATTTT.

This clone has only one observation. This chain uses TRBV13 with TRBJ2-5; possibly TRBD2 for D (6 bases). TRBJ2-7 explains the end of the DNA better; the J call may be wrong. The CDR3 has 15 amino acids. Germline V lookup: CDR1 PRHDT, CDR2 FYEKMQ (reference sequence). CDR3: CASSLVRGNSYEQYF. In DNA form, the CDR3 reads TGTGCCAGCAGCTTAGTCCGGGGGAACTCCTACGAGCAGTACTTC.

This chain links TRBV27 with TRBJ2-7, with TRBD1 identical over 9 bases. The CDR3 contains 16 residues. Germline assignment: CDR1 MNHEY and CDR2 SMNVEV (reference sequence). V lost 8 bases to trimming and J lost 5 bases; unmatched junction nucleotides: 16. The CDR3 loop is CASGYSGTGRIHEQYF. The CDR3 DNA reads as TGTGCCAGCGGCTATTCGGGGACAGGGCGTATCCACGAGCAGTACTTC.

This clone appeared a single time. This chain links TRBV6-6 with TRBJ2-7; D might be TRBD2 (5 bases). Trimming stripped 7 bases from V and 4 bases from J, with 8 bases between. The CDR3 has 11 amino acids. Germline values: CDR1 MNHNY, CDR2 SVGAGI (reference sequence). CDR3 region: CASKREYEQYF. CDR3 bases: TGTGCCAGCAAGAGGGAATACGAGCAGTACTTC.

This clone was found a few times. The chain has TRBV28 and TRBJ1-5; 7 bases align to TRBD1. The CDR3 has 15 residues. Germline CDR1 and CDR2: MDHEN and SYDVKM. The junction had 13 bases not matched to a gene; V was cut back by 7 bases and J by 7 bases. For the CDR3, the DNA is TGTGCCAGCACATTAAAACAGGGGAAGGGACAGCCCCAGCATTTT. It yields the protein CASTLKQGKGQPQHF.

This clone was detected a few times. The J gene is TRBJ1-4, the V gene TRBV5-1; no clear D. CDR1 is SGHRS and CDR2 is YFSETQ in the germline V gene. This CDR3 contains 13 residues. Trimming shortened V by 0 bases and J by 8 bases, and 8 bases separated the two germline ends. The CDR3, as DNA: TGCGCCAGCAGCTTGGGACATCGGGAAAAACTGTTTTTT. It is translated as CASSLGHREKLFF.

This clone has more than one count but fewer than ten. This sequence joins TRBV7-2 and TRBJ2-7; D remains unclear. V dropped 9 bases and J dropped 4 bases, with 22 bases sitting between them. This CDR3 has 15 amino acids. Germline V gene data show CDR1 as SGHTA and CDR2 as FQGNSA. CDR3 amino acids: CASFLKQKAAYEQYF. The DNA for the CDR3 is TGTGCCAGTTTTTTAAAGCAGAAGGCGGCATACGAGCAGTACTTC.

The chain is built from TRBV21-1 and TRBJ2-2; no check of the table's D call, TRBD2, against the DNA was made. TRBV21-1 is a pseudogene locus. The CDR3 consists of 17 residues. In DNA form, the CDR3 reads TGTGCCAGCTGGCCGGGACTAGCGGGGAAGAACACCGGGGAGCTGTTTTTT. This translates into CASWPGLAGKNTGELFF.

This chain connects TRBV9 to TRBJ2-3; a possible D gene is TRBD2 (6 bases). This CDR3 spans 14 amino acids. Germline V gene sequence: CDR1 SGDLS, CDR2 YYNGEE. V was cut by 4 bases and J by 0 bases, with 9 bases left in between. In DNA form, the CDR3 reads TGTGCCAGCAGCCCCGGACTAAGCACAGATACGCAGTATTTT. The encoded protein is CASSPGLSTDTQYF. Based on the CDR3 plus reference TRBV9 and TRBJ2-3, the full variable domain is DSGVTQTPKHLITATGQRVTLRCSPRSGDLSVYWYQQSLDQGLQFLIQYYNGEERAKGNILERFSAQQFPDLHSELNLSSLELGDSALYFCASSPGLSTDTQYFGPGTRLTVL.

The rearrangement joins TRBV10-3 to TRBJ1-1, with 10 nucleotides matching TRBD1. J gave up 1 base and V 4 bases, and 6 bases lay outside the gene matches. Germline V gene data show CDR1 as ENHRY and CDR2 as SYGVKD. The CDR3 runs to 16 residues. The CDR3: CAISGTGGASNTEAFF. The CDR3 DNA reads as TGTGCCATCAGTGGGACAGGGGGAGCCTCGAACACTGAAGCTTTCTTT.

The chain is built from TRBV19 and TRBJ2-1; 7 bases agree with TRBD2. CDR3 length: 13 residues. With V trimmed by 4 bases and J by 9 bases, 6 bases remained unmatched. Germline V gene data show CDR1 as LNHDA and CDR2 as SQIVND (reference sequence). In DNA, the CDR3 is TGTGCCAGTAGTACGGCGGGAGTAGGTGAGCAGTTCTTC. Translated: CASSTAGVGEQFF. The variable domain in full, with the rest retrieved from reference TRBV19 and TRBJ2-1, is DGGITQSPKYLFRKEGQNVTLSCEQNLNHDAMYWYRQDPGQGLRLIYYSQIVNDFQKGDIAEGYSVSREKKESFPLTVTSAQKNPTAFYLCASSTAGVGEQFFGPGTRLTVL.

The chain couples TRBV29-1 to TRBJ2-4, with 7 positions matching TRBD1. This CDR3 has 13 amino acids. V trimming: 7 bases; J trimming: 9 bases; junction bases outside the gene matches: 12. CDR1 SQVTM and CDR2 ANQGSEA come from the germline V gene. The CDR3 nucleotides read TGCAGCGGGACCGACAGGGCGGTTGGCATTCAGTACTTC. Its protein product is CSGTDRAVGIQYF.

The genes are TRBV5-4 and TRBJ2-1, with 10 bases lining up with TRBD1. In germline, CDR1 is SGHNT, CDR2 YYREEE (reference sequence). J gave up 5 bases and V 3 bases, and 5 bases lay outside the gene matches. This CDR3 spans 15 amino acids. The CDR3 is CASSSDRGRHNEQFF. For the CDR3, the DNA is TGTGCCAGCAGCTCAGACAGGGGGCGCCACAATGAGCAGTTCTTC.

This chain uses TRBV11-2 with TRBJ1-4, with TRBD1 identical over 7 bases. CDR3 length equals 15 residues. CDR1 SGHAT and CDR2 FQNNGV come from the germline V gene. J was trimmed by 6 bases and V by 0 bases; bases with no gene match: 4. CDR3: CASSLDPGQYEKLFF. The CDR3 DNA follows: TGTGCCAGCAGCTTAGACCCGGGACAGTATGAAAAACTGTTTTTT.

The V and J genes are TRBV5-4 and TRBJ2-1, with 7 bases fitting TRBD2. The length of the CDR3 is 14 residues. J gave up 5 bases and V 4 bases, and 6 bases lay outside the gene matches. Germline values: CDR1 SGHNT, CDR2 YYREEE (reference sequence). CDR3 in DNA: TGTGCCAGCAGCCGGGCTAGCGGAAACAATGAGCAGTTCTTC. Protein: CASSRASGNNEQFF.

V gene TRBV29-1 combines with J gene TRBJ2-3; 10 bases align to TRBD2. Trimming removed 5 bases from V and 5 bases from J; junction bases left unmatched: 7. Germline-derived CDR1 and CDR2 are SQVTM and ANQGSEA. This CDR3 contains 14 residues. CDR3 DNA sequence: TGCAGCGTTAGCGGGAGGGCCAATGGAGATACGCAGTATTTT. It specifies CSVSGRANGDTQYF.